This T cell receptor (beta chain) was sequenced in a study of blood T cell repertoires in COVID-19. Study-level information: COVID-19 samples collected from the United States, Italy and Spain covered acute and convalescent phases. The analysed material was cDNA or gDNA that came from T cells, B-cell-depleted T cells, or PBMCs.

Authors' analysis steps: Scientists estimated how many nucleated cells there were by amplifying reference gene primers. Only in-frame clones appear in the TCRdb table, and some are missing; sequencing was by immunoSEQ multiplex PCR. D and trimming were read from the DNA, whereas the V and J calls and clone size are those reported in that table. The sample lists about 110,000 clones, about 89% occurring once. Sequencing was carried out using peripheral blood. The receptor was derived from a man in his forties or fifties with acute or convalescent COVID-19.

The CDR3 loop reads CAISEAGTRGYTF. The CDR3 coding sequence is TGTGCCATCAGTGAGGCCGGTACGAGGGGCTACACCTTC. V is TRBV10-3 and J is TRBJ1-2, with D unresolved. This CDR3 is 13 amino acids long. Germline V gives CDR1 ENHRY, CDR2 SYGVKD. Trimming shortened V by 2 bases and J by 8 bases, and 12 bases separated the two germline ends.